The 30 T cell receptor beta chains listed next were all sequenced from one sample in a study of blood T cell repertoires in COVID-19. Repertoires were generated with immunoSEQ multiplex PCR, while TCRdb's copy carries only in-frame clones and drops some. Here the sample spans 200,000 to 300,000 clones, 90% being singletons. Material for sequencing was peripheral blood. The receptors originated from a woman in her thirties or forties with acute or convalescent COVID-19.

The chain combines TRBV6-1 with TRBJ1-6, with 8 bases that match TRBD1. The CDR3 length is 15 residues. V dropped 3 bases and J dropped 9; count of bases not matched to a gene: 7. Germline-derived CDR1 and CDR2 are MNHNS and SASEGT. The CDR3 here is CASSDRQGARSPLHF. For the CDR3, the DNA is TGTGCCAGCAGTGATCGGCAGGGGGCGCGTTCACCCCTCCACTTT.

Here the CDR3 reads CASSGSGGARPGSYNEQFF. CDR3 coding DNA: TGTGCCAGCAGCGGTAGCGGGGGGGCCAGGCCGGGCTCCTACAATGAGCAGTTCTTC. The V gene is TRBV9, the J gene TRBJ2-1; 11 positions agree with TRBD2. J lost 0 bases, V lost 3 bases, and 11 bases had no gene match. Germline V gene data show CDR1 as SGDLS and CDR2 as YYNGEE. The CDR3 consists of 19 residues.

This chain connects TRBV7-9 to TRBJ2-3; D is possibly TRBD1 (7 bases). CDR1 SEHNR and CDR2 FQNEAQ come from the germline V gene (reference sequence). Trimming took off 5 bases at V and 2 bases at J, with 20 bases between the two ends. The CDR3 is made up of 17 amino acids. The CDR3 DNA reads TGTGCCAGCAGCGGGCGGAGGGGGCTATTCCCCACAGATACGCAGTATTTT. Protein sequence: CASSGRRGLFPTDTQYF.

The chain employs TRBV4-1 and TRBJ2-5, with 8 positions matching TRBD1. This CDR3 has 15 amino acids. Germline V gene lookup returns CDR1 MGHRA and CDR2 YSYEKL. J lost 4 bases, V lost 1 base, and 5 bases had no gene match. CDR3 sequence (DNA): TGCGCCAGCAGCCAAGTGGTCCAGGGGGCAGAGACCCAGTACTTC. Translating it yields CASSQVVQGAETQYF.

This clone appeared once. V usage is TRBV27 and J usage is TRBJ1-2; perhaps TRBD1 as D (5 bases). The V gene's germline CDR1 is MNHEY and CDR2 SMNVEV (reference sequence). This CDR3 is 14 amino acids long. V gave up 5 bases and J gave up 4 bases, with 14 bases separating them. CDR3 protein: CASSPWGELYGYTF. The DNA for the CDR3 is TGTGCCAGCAGTCCCTGGGGGGAGCTCTATGGCTACACCTTC.

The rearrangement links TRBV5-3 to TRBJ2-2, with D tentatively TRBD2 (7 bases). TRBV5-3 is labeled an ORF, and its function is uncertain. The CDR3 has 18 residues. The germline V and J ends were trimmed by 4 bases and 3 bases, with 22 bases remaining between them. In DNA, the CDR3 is TGTGCCAGAAGCCTACTGGAGGGGGGGGCGCCGGACACCGGGGAGCTGTTTTTT. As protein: CARSLLEGGAPDTGELFF.

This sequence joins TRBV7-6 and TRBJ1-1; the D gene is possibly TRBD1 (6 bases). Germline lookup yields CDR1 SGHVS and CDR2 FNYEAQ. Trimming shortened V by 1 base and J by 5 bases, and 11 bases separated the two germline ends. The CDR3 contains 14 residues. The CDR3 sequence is CASSLGGQGTEAFF. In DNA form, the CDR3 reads TGTGCCAGCAGCTTAGGTGGGCAGGGGACTGAAGCTTTCTTT.

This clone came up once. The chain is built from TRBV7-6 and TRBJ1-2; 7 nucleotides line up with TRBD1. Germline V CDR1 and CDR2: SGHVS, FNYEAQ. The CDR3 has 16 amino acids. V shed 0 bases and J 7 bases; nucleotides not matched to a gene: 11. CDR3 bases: TGTGCCAGCAGCTTAGCGCCGACAGGGAGGTCAGGTGGCTACACCTTC. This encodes CASSLAPTGRSGGYTF.

The CDR3 nucleotides are TGTGCCAGCAGCCATGGCTCCCTAACCCGGGACAGGCACCCGCTCGAGCAGTACGTC. Encoded protein: CASSHGSLTRDRHPLEQYV. The chain joins TRBV7-7 to TRBJ2-7; TRBD1 aligns across 8 bases. Germline CDR1 and CDR2: SSHAT and FNYEAQ (reference sequence). The CDR3 loop spans 19 amino acids. The V gene end was trimmed by 5 bases and the J gene end by 6 bases; junction bases not matched to a gene: 24.

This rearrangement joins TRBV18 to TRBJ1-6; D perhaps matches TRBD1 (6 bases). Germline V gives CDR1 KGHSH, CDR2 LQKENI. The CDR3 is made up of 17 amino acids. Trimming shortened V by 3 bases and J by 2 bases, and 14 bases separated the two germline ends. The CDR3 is CASSPSENRAYNSPLHF. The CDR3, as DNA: TGTGCCAGCTCACCCTCGGAGAACAGGGCCTATAATTCACCCCTCCACTTT.

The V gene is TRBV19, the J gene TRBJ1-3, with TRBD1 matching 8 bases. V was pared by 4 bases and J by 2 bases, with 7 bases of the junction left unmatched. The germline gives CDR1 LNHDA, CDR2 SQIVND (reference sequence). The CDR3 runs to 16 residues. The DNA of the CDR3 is TGTGCCAGTAGTAGTGGACAGGGACTTGCTGGAAACACCATATATTTT. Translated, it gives CASSSGQGLAGNTIYF.

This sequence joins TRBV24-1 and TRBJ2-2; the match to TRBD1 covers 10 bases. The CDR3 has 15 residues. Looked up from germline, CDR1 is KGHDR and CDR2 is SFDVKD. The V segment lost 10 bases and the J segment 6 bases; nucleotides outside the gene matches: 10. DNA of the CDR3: TGTGCCACGAGAAGACAGGGGGCATCGGCCGGGGAGCTGTTTTTT. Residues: CATRRQGASAGELFF.

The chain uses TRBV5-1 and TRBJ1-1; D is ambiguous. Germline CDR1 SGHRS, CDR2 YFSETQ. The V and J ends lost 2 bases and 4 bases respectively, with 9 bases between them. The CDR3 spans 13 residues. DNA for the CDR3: TGCGCCAGCAGCTTTGCGGGCCCCACTGAAGCTTTCTTT. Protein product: CASSFAGPTEAFF.

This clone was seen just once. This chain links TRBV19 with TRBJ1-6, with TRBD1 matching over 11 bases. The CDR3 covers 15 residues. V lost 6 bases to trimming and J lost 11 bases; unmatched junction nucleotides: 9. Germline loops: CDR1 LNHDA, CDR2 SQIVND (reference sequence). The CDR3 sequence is CASSPGGTGGTPLHF. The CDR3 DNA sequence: TGTGCCAGTAGCCCCGGAGGGACAGGGGGGACACCCCTCCACTTT.

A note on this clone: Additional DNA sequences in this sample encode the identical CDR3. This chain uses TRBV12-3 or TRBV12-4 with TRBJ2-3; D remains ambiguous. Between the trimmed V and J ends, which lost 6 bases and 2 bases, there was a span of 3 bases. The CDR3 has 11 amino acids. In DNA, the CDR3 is TGTGCCAGCAGCAACACAGATACGCAGTATTTT. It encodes CASSNTDTQYF.

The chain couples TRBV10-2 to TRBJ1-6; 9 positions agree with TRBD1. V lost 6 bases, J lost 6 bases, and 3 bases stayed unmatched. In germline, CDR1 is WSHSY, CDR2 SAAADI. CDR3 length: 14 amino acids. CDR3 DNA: TGCGCCAGCAGCCACAGGGGGCCTAATTCACCCCTCCACTTT. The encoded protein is CASSHRGPNSPLHF.

The CDR3 is CASSFGENNEQFF. The CDR3 region has the DNA TGTGCCAGCAGTTTCGGTGAGAACAATGAGCAGTTCTTC. This chain joins TRBV12-3 or TRBV12-4 and TRBJ2-1, with no clear D. V dropped 3 bases and J dropped 5 bases, with 8 bases sitting between them. The CDR3 is 13 amino acids.

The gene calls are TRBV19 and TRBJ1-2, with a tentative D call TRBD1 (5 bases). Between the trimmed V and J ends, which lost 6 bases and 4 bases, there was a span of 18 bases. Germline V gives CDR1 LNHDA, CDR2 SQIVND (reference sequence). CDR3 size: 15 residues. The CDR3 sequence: CASSPAGGSAYGYTF. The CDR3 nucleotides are TGTGCCAGTAGCCCCGCCGGGGGGTCCGCCTATGGCTACACCTTC.

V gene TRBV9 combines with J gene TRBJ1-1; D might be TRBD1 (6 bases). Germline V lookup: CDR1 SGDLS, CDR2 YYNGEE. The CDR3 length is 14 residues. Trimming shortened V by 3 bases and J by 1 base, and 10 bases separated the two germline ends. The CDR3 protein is CASSGSQGNTEAFF. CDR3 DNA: TGTGCCAGCAGCGGTTCACAGGGGAACACTGAAGCTTTCTTT. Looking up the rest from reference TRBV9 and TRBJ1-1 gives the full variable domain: DSGVTQTPKHLITATGQRVTLRCSPRSGDLSVYWYQQSLDQGLQFLIQYYNGEERAKGNILERFSAQQFPDLHSELNLSSLELGDSALYFCASSGSQGNTEAFFGQGTRLTVV.

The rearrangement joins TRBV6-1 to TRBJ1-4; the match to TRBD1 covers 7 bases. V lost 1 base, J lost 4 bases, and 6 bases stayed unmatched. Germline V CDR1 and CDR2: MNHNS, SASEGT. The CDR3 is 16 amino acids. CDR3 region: CASSEERDSYNEKLFF. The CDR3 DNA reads TGTGCCAGCAGTGAAGAGAGGGACAGCTATAATGAAAAACTGTTTTTT.

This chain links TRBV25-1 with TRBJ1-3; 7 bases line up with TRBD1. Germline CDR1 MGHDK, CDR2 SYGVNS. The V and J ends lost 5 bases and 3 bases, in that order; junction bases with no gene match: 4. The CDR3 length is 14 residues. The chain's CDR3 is CASSTGASGNTIYF. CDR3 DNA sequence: TGTGCCAGCAGTACAGGGGCTAGTGGAAACACCATATATTTT.

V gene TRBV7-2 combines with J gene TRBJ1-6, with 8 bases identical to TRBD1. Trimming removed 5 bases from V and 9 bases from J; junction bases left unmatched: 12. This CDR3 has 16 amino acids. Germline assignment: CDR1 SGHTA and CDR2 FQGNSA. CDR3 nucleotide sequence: TGTGCCAGCAGCCCCGAGGGACAGGCACTAAGTTCACCCCTCCACTTT. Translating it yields CASSPEGQALSSPLHF.

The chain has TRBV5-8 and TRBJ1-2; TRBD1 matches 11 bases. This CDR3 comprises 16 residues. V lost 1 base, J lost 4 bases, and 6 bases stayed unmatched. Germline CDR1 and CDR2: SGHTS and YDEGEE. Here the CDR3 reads CASSLTIGTGGYGYTF. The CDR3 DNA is TGTGCCAGCAGCTTGACAATTGGGACAGGGGGCTATGGCTACACCTTC.

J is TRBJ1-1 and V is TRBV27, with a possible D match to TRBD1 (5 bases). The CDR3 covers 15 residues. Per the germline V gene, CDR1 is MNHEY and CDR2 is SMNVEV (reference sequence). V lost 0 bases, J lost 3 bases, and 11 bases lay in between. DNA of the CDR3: TGTGCCAGCAGTTTATCGTTCGGGGGTTACACTGAAGCTTTCTTT. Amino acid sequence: CASSLSFGGYTEAFF.

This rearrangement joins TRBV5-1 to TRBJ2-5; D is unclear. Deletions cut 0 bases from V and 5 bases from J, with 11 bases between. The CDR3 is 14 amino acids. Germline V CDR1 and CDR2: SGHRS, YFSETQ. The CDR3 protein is CASSLGVNRETQYF. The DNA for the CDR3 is TGCGCCAGCAGCTTGGGAGTAAACCGGGAGACCCAGTACTTC. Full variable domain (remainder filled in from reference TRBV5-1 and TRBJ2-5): KAGVTQTPRYLIKTRGQQVTLSCSPISGHRSVSWYQQTPGQGLQFLFEYFSETQRNKGNFPGRFSGRQFSNSRSEMNVSTLELGDSALYLCASSLGVNRETQYFGPGTRLLVL.

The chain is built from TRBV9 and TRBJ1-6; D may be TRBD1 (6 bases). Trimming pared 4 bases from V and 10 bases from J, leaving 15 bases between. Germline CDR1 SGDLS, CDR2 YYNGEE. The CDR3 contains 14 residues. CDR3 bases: TGTGCCAGCAGCCCGGGACAATCGCCCTCACCCCTCCACTTT. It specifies CASSPGQSPSPLHF.

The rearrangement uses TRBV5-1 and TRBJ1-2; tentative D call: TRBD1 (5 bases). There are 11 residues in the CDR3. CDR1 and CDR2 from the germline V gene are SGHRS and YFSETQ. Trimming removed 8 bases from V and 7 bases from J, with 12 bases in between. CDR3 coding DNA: TGCGCCAGTGGTGGGGGGTTTGGCTACACCTTC. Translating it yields CASGGGFGYTF.

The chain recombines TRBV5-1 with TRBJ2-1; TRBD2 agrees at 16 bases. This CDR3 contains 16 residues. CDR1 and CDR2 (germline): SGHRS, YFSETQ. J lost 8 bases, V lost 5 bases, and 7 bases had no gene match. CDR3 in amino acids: CASRDTGTSGGDEQFF. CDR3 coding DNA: TGCGCCAGCAGAGACACCGGGACTAGCGGGGGGGATGAGCAGTTCTTC.

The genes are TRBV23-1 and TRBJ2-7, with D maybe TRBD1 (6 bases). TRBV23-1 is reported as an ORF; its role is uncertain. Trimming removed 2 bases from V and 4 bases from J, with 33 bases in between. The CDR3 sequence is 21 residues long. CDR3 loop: CASSQKRSGQTAQRGQYEQYV. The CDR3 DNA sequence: TGCGCCAGCAGTCAAAAAAGATCCGGACAGACCGCACAAAGGGGCCAATACGAGCAGTACGTC.

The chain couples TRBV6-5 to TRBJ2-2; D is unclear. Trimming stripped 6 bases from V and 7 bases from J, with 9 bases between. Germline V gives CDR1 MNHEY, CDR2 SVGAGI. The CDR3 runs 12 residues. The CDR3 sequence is CASSSLGGELFF. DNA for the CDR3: TGTGCCAGCAGCTCCCTCGGCGGGGAGCTGTTTTTT.